Each of the 21 T cell receptor beta chains below was sequenced from the same sample in a study of monozygotic twins with inflammatory bowel disease. TCRdb re-called the 5' RACE reads, yielding one record per CDR3 amino acid sequence without DNA. This sample's table has 300,000 to 400,000 distinct CDR3 sequences. Input material: blood. These receptors came from a human donor with ulcerative colitis or Crohn's disease, or a healthy co-twin of an affected twin (not recorded which).

The chain links TRBV2 to TRBJ2-7; TCRdb proposes TRBD1, but this gene call is untestable without DNA. Germline lookup yields CDR1 SNHLY and CDR2 FYNNEI. The CDR3 loop spans 14 amino acids. The CDR3: CASRRTESSYEQYF.

The chain couples TRBV4-3 to TRBJ2-5; TCRdb designates TRBD2, a call that cannot be tested without DNA. In germline, CDR1 is LGHNA, CDR2 YSLEER. This CDR3 contains 17 residues. The CDR3 is CASSQVASGGEDETQYF.

The chain combines TRBV6-5 with TRBJ2-1; TCRdb returns TRBD1, unconfirmable since there is no DNA. This CDR3 is 16 amino acids long. The germline V gene encodes CDR1 MNHEY and CDR2 SVGAGI. This chain's CDR3 is CASSFKGVRSYNEQFF.

The gene calls are TRBV24-1 and TRBJ2-7; TCRdb designates TRBD1, a call that cannot be tested without DNA. Germline values: CDR1 KGHDR, CDR2 SFDVKD. The CDR3 extends over 13 amino acids. The CDR3 loop reads CATSYGQAYEQYF.

V gene TRBV4-1 combines with J gene TRBJ1-1; the D call from TCRdb, TRBD1, cannot be confirmed without DNA. Germline-derived CDR1 and CDR2 are MGHRA and YSYEKL. There are 15 residues in the CDR3. CDR3 sequence reads: CASSHTGGANTEAFF.

V is TRBV27 and J is TRBJ1-5; TCRdb picks TRBD1, but there is no DNA to check that call. CDR1 MNHEY and CDR2 SMNVEV come from the germline V gene (reference sequence). The CDR3 is 18 residues long. The CDR3 loop reads CASSLVGTAEYSNQPQHF.

The J gene is TRBJ2-5, the V gene TRBV5-1; TCRdb's D gene call, TRBD1, goes unchecked for lack of DNA. The germline gives CDR1 SGHRS, CDR2 YFSETQ. The CDR3 is made up of 15 amino acids. CDR3 sequence: CASSFRQGPQETQYF.

This sequence joins TRBV6-1 and TRBJ2-1; the TCRdb call, TRBD2, lacks DNA for checking. The CDR3 extends over 15 amino acids. The V gene's germline CDR1 is MNHNS and CDR2 SASEGT. CDR3 residues: CASSHRLGLGNEQFF.

This sequence joins TRBV7-2 and TRBJ2-5; absent DNA, TCRdb's TRBD1 call cannot be checked. Germline values: CDR1 SGHTA, CDR2 FQGNSA. CDR3 length: 13 amino acids. The CDR3 loop is CASSFTGVETQYF. The whole variable domain, filled in from reference TRBV7-2 and TRBJ2-5, reads GAGVSQSPSNKVTEKGKDVELRCDPISGHTALYWYRQSLGQGLEFLIYFQGNSAPDKSGLPSDRFSAERTGGSVSTLTIQRTQQEDSAVYLCASSFTGVETQYFGPGTRLLVL.

The V gene is TRBV12-5, the J gene TRBJ2-3. The CDR3 consists of 11 residues. Germline CDR1 LGHNT, CDR2 FRNRAP. The CDR3 reads CASAHSVTQYF.

V gene TRBV7-9 combines with J gene TRBJ1-4; the TRBD1 assignment by TCRdb is unverifiable without DNA. Germline CDR1 and CDR2: SEHNR and FQNEAQ (reference sequence). This CDR3 is 15 amino acids long. The chain's CDR3 is CASSSQGLNNGKLFF.

The chain is built from TRBV20-1 and TRBJ1-1; no DNA is available, so the TRBD1 call from TCRdb remains unchecked. CDR1 is DFQATT, CDR2 SNEGSKA, per germline (reference sequence). CDR3 size: 14 residues. This chain's CDR3 is CSAGTGKAVFEAFF.

This chain uses TRBV19 with TRBJ2-5; checking the TCRdb D call of TRBD1 is not possible without DNA. Germline V gene sequence: CDR1 LNHDA, CDR2 SQIVND (reference sequence). The CDR3 is made up of 15 amino acids. CDR3 sequence reads: CASSIARTGGKTQYF.

This chain links TRBV29-1 with TRBJ2-3; TCRdb indicates TRBD1, and absent DNA this call remains unverified. Per the germline V gene, CDR1 is SQVTM and CDR2 is ANQGSEA. This CDR3 contains 11 residues. CDR3 sequence: CSGGGTDTQYF.

The chain recombines TRBV7-3 with TRBJ2-1; TCRdb designates TRBD1, a call that cannot be tested without DNA. The V gene's germline CDR1 is SGHTA and CDR2 FQGTGA. CDR3 length equals 15 residues. CDR3 loop: CASSLKGQGAYEQFF.

This chain connects TRBV7-2 to TRBJ2-7; the TRBD1 assignment by TCRdb is unverifiable without DNA. The CDR3 spans 14 residues. Germline V gives CDR1 SGHTA, CDR2 FQGNSA. The CDR3 is CASSLIRDSPEPYF.

The chain uses TRBV5-1 and TRBJ1-4; TCRdb indicates TRBD1, and absent DNA this call remains unverified. This CDR3 comprises 14 residues. Germline V CDR1 and CDR2: SGHRS, YFSETQ. This CDR3 reads CASSQGTGGEKLFF.

The chain employs TRBV6-2 or TRBV6-3 and TRBJ2-2; TCRdb's D gene call, TRBD1, goes unchecked for lack of DNA. The germline CDR1 and CDR2 sequences are MNHEY and SVGEGT. This CDR3 has 14 residues. The chain's CDR3 is CASTLITGAGELFF.

The chain recombines TRBV28 with TRBJ2-2; TCRdb's D call, TRBD1, is unchecked because there is no DNA. CDR1 and CDR2 from the germline V gene are MDHEN and SYDVKM. The CDR3 contains 15 residues. CDR3 sequence: CASSFLDRASGELFF.

The chain employs TRBV24-1 and TRBJ2-1; without DNA, the TCRdb call of TRBD2 cannot be checked. The CDR3 is 20 amino acids. The germline V gene has CDR1 KGHDR and CDR2 SFDVKD. The CDR3 here is CATSGPPGLEAFSSYNEQFF.

This chain links TRBV6-5 with TRBJ2-7. This CDR3 region has 12 residues. CDR1 is MNHEY and CDR2 is SVGAGI in the germline V gene. CDR3 sequence: CASKSGSYEQYF.